Presented here are 9 T cell receptor beta chains from one specimen sequenced in a study of shared clonotypes between healthy human individuals. Data came from immunoSEQ multiplex PCR; TCRdb stores just in-frame clones and leaves some out. The data show around 700,000 clones, approximately 79% seen once. The sequenced sample consisted of memory CD4+ T cells sorted from blood. Subset indicated: CD45RA-negative fraction. The receptor source for this set is a woman aged 25 to 45 in good health.

This clone was counted a few times. The CDR3 sequence: CASSPSANYGYTF. In DNA form, the CDR3 reads TGTGCCAGCTCCCCATCGGCTAACTATGGCTACACCTTC. The chain combines TRBV28 with TRBJ1-2; D remains unclear. The CDR3 runs to 13 residues. Germline V gives CDR1 MDHEN, CDR2 SYDVKM. V lost 8 bases and J 0 bases, leaving 10 bases between the germline ends.

The chain combines TRBV5-1 with TRBJ2-7, with 9 bases aligning to TRBD2. With V trimmed by 0 bases and J by 2 bases, 15 bases remained unmatched. The CDR3 extends over 19 amino acids. Germline CDR1 and CDR2: SGHRS and YFSETQ. In DNA, the CDR3 is TGCGCCAGCAGCTTGGGGGCGTGGGCTAGCGGGGATTCGACCTACGAGCAGTACTTC. Encoded protein: CASSLGAWASGDSTYEQYF.

Details on this clone: This may be a read error, as it is one base from a much larger clone. J is TRBJ2-2 and V is TRBV28; no firm D call. CDR1 MDHEN and CDR2 SYDVKM come from the germline V gene. Trimming removed 6 bases from V and 0 bases from J, with 2 bases in between. The CDR3 runs 12 residues. The CDR3 protein is CASSANTGELFF. The CDR3 DNA reads as TGTGCCAGCAGCGCGAACACCGGGGAGCTGTTTTTT. The full variable domain, its missing parts supplied by reference TRBV28 and TRBJ2-2, is DVKVTQSSRYLVKRTGEKVFLECVQDMDHENMFWYRQDPGLGLRLIYFSYDVKMKEKGDIPEGYSVSREKKERFSLILESASTNQTSMYLCASSANTGELFFGEGSRLTVL.

The V gene is TRBV18, the J gene TRBJ2-7; 9 nucleotides agree with TRBD2. Germline CDR1 reads KGHSH; CDR2 reads LQKENI. The CDR3 loop spans 13 amino acids. The junction had 4 bases not matched to a gene; V was cut back by 10 bases and J by 0 bases. The CDR3 DNA is TGTGCCACGAGGACTAGCGACTCCTACGAGCAGTACTTC. Protein sequence: CATRTSDSYEQYF.

This clone was seen ten or more times. V usage is TRBV2 and J usage is TRBJ2-7; 9 positions agree with TRBD1. The germline V gene encodes CDR1 SNHLY and CDR2 FYNNEI. J gave up 2 bases and V 5 bases, and 7 bases lay outside the gene matches. CDR3 length: 15 residues. For the CDR3, the DNA is TGTGCCAGCAGTCAGACAGGGGGTAAAACCTACGAGCAGTACTTC. Protein sequence: CASSQTGGKTYEQYF.

The rearrangement links TRBV5-1 to TRBJ2-1, with D perhaps assigned TRBD1 or TRBD2 (5 bases each). Germline V CDR1 and CDR2: SGHRS, YFSETQ. The CDR3 is made up of 15 amino acids. V shed 4 bases and J shed 0 bases, with 11 bases lying between them. The DNA of the CDR3 is TGCGCCAGCAGCACCCGGGACCACTCCTACAATGAGCAGTTCTTC. This encodes CASSTRDHSYNEQFF. Filled out from reference TRBV5-1 and TRBJ2-1, the complete variable domain reads KAGVTQTPRYLIKTRGQQVTLSCSPISGHRSVSWYQQTPGQGLQFLFEYFSETQRNKGNFPGRFSGRQFSNSRSEMNVSTLELGDSALYLCASSTRDHSYNEQFFGPGTRLTVL.

This clone was recorded only once. This chain uses TRBV7-2 with TRBJ1-5; possible D gene TRBD1, 5 bases. The V gene lost 5 bases and the J gene lost 3 bases, with 14 bases spanning the gap. The germline CDR1 and CDR2 sequences are SGHTA and FQGNSA. The CDR3 runs to 15 residues. CDR3 region: CASSPARASNQPQHF. CDR3 bases: TGTGCCAGCAGCCCCGCCAGGGCCTCCAATCAGCCCCAGCATTTT. Looking up the rest from reference TRBV7-2 and TRBJ1-5 gives the full variable domain: GAGVSQSPSNKVTEKGKDVELRCDPISGHTALYWYRQSLGQGLEFLIYFQGNSAPDKSGLPSDRFSAERTGGSVSTLTIQRTQQEDSAVYLCASSPARASNQPQHFGDGTRLSIL.

The chain joins TRBV19 to TRBJ2-1, with 9 positions matching TRBD1. Trimming removed 5 bases from V and 7 bases from J; junction bases left unmatched: 24. CDR3 length: 20 residues. Germline V CDR1 and CDR2: LNHDA, SQIVND (reference sequence). The CDR3 DNA is TGTGCCAGTAGTCCCACCCTCGACAGCGGGACAGGGTTTTTTATAAATGAGCAGTTCTTC. Encoded protein: CASSPTLDSGTGFFINEQFF.

The chain has TRBV27 and TRBJ1-2, with D uncertain. CDR3 length: 13 amino acids. Germline assignment: CDR1 MNHEY and CDR2 SMNVEV (reference sequence). Trimming removed 4 bases from V and 7 bases from J, with 13 bases in between. The CDR3 DNA sequence: TGTGCCAGCAGTTCCGGTACCGTGGGTGGCTACACCTTC. This codes for CASSSGTVGGYTF.